One and the same sample provided the 20 T cell receptor beta chains below, sequenced in a study of T-cell reconstitution after alpha-beta-depleted transplantation in children. A library of TCRbeta sequences, prepared with unique molecular identifiers, was generated. TCRdb re-derived calls from the PCR reads in MiXCR, one entry per CDR3 protein. The sample records some 120,000 distinct CDR3 sequences, around a tenth being singletons. The sequencing used PBMCs, collected before TCRalphabeta/CD19-depleted stem cell transplant. The receptors come from a boy aged 2 to 10 with acute lymphoblastic leukemia, due to receive a stem cell transplant.

This clonotype was seen a few times. The chain recombines TRBV7-9 with TRBJ2-5, with 12 bases fitting TRBD2. Germline trimming cut 4 bases from V and 3 bases from J; bases unmatched to any gene: 0. Germline assignment: CDR1 SEHNR and CDR2 FQNEAQ (reference sequence). CDR3 length: 14 amino acids. This chain's CDR3 is CASSWTSGKETQYF. As DNA, the CDR3 is TGTGCCAGCAGCTGGACTAGCGGGAAAGAGACCCAGTACTTC.

This clonotype was seen at least ten times. The chain links TRBV12-3 or TRBV12-4 to TRBJ2-7; D possibly uses TRBD1 or TRBD2 (5 bases each). The CDR3 length is 14 residues. Trimming pared 1 base from V and 5 bases from J, leaving 12 bases between. The CDR3 nucleotides are TGTGCCAGCAGTTTAGAGGAGTTGGGACACGAGCAGTACTTC. Residues: CASSLEELGHEQYF.

Only a few counts were recorded for this clonotype. The chain uses TRBV3-1 and TRBJ1-1; 8 bases line up with TRBD1. Per germline, CDR1 LGHDT and CDR2 YNNKEL (reference sequence). V lost 3 bases and J lost 6; bases outside the gene matches: 6. This CDR3 comprises 14 residues. The CDR3 DNA follows: TGTGCCAGCAGCCAGACCCAGGGGGCGGCTGAAGCTTTCTTT. Translation gives CASSQTQGAAEAFF.

There are a few counts of this clonotype. The chain has TRBV27 and TRBJ2-7, with D tentatively TRBD1 (6 bases). Germline V gene lookup returns CDR1 MNHEY and CDR2 SMNVEV (reference sequence). The CDR3 has 14 amino acids. Deletions cut 5 bases from V and 5 bases from J, with 16 bases between. The CDR3 coding sequence is TGTGCCAGCAGTCCCACAGGGAAGGGCCACGAGCAGTACTTC. Residues: CASSPTGKGHEQYF.

This clonotype was counted only a few times. V is TRBV5-1 and J is TRBJ2-2; 10 bases line up with TRBD2. The CDR3 runs 15 residues. Germline lookup yields CDR1 SGHRS and CDR2 YFSETQ. V lost 4 bases, J lost 5 bases, and 5 bases stayed unmatched. This chain's CDR3 is CASSLPSGRTGELFF. Written as DNA, the CDR3 is TGCGCCAGCAGCCTCCCTAGCGGGAGAACCGGGGAGCTGTTTTTT. The variable domain in full, completed from reference TRBV5-1 and TRBJ2-2, reads KAGVTQTPRYLIKTRGQQVTLSCSPISGHRSVSWYQQTPGQGLQFLFEYFSETQRNKGNFPGRFSGRQFSNSRSEMNVSTLELGDSALYLCASSLPSGRTGELFFGEGSRLTVL.

This clonotype was observed a handful of times. The rearrangement uses TRBV2 and TRBJ2-1, with 10 nucleotides matching TRBD2. This CDR3 contains 17 residues. Trimming removed 3 bases from V and 6 bases from J; junction bases left unmatched: 11. Germline loops: CDR1 SNHLY, CDR2 FYNNEI. CDR3 in amino acids: CASSEFPSGRNLNEQFF. Written as DNA, the CDR3 is TGTGCCAGCAGTGAGTTTCCTAGCGGGAGAAACCTCAATGAGCAGTTCTTC.

V and J are TRBV7-9 and TRBJ1-4; D is perhaps TRBD1 (5 bases). The CDR3 covers 16 residues. Trimming cost V 2 bases and J 8 bases, with 18 bases left between them. Germline CDR1 is SEHNR and CDR2 is FQNEAQ (reference sequence). CDR3 bases: TGTGCCAGCAGCTTACTCGAGGGGATGAGGAGAGAAAAACTGTTTTTT. This translates into CASSLLEGMRREKLFF.

The rearrangement links TRBV20-1 to TRBJ1-5; 7 bases line up with TRBD1. The V gene's germline CDR1 is DFQATT and CDR2 SNEGSKA (reference sequence). Trimming cost V 1 base and J 1 base; bases outside gene matches: 10. The CDR3 is 17 residues long. For the CDR3, the DNA is TGCAGTGCTAGAGTTTTAGGAAGGGGGCGAAGCAATCAGCCCCAGCATTTT. Encoded protein: CSARVLGRGRSNQPQHF.

This clonotype was observed a handful of times. V gene TRBV7-9 combines with J gene TRBJ1-2; TRBD1 agrees at 10 bases. With V trimmed by 5 bases and J by 5 bases, 8 bases remained unmatched. CDR1 and CDR2 (germline): SEHNR, FQNEAQ (reference sequence). The CDR3 is 15 residues long. As DNA, the CDR3 is TGTGCCAGCAGCAAAGACGGGACAGGGGTGTATGGCTACACCTTC. Amino acids: CASSKDGTGVYGYTF.

Many counts were recorded for this clonotype. V is TRBV5-6 and J is TRBJ2-4; 9 bases map to TRBD1. The length of the CDR3 is 14 residues. J lost 8 bases, V lost 4 bases, and 7 bases had no gene match. Germline V gene lookup returns CDR1 SGHDT and CDR2 YYEEEE. The CDR3 loop reads CASSATGGTDIQYF. CDR3 in DNA: TGTGCCAGCAGCGCGACAGGGGGGACCGACATTCAGTACTTC. Drawing the rest from reference TRBV5-6 and TRBJ2-4, the complete variable domain is DAGVTQSPTHLIKTRGQQVTLRCSPKSGHDTVSWYQQALGQGPQFIFQYYEEEERQRGNFPDRFSGHQFPNYSSELNVNALLLGDSALYLCASSATGGTDIQYFGAGTRLSVL.

The CDR3 DNA is TGCAGTGCTAGAGATCGAAGTGCCGCCAATGAAGCTTTCTTT. Translating gives CSARDRSAANEAFF. The genes are TRBV20-1 and TRBJ1-1; D is ambiguous. V was pared by 0 bases and J by 7 bases, with 15 bases between. CDR3 length: 14 amino acids. Germline V gives CDR1 DFQATT, CDR2 SNEGSKA (reference sequence).

This chain connects TRBV20-1 to TRBJ1-3; D is possibly TRBD1 (5 bases). Germline CDR1 reads DFQATT; CDR2 reads SNEGSKA (reference sequence). The CDR3 loop spans 14 amino acids. V was shortened by 6 bases and J by 0 bases, with 12 bases between the two germline ends. The CDR3 protein is CSAQTGVSGNTIYF. The CDR3 nucleotides read TGCAGTGCGCAAACAGGAGTCTCTGGAAACACCATATATTTT.

This clonotype appeared many times. The rearrangement links TRBV4-2 to TRBJ2-1; D is uncertain. The V and J ends lost 0 bases and 9 bases respectively, with 18 bases between them. This CDR3 is 16 amino acids long. Germline loops: CDR1 LGHNA, CDR2 YNFKEQ. The DNA of the CDR3 is TGTGCCAGCAGCCAAGATAGACTGAAGGTCCGCAGTGAGCAGTTCTTC. Translated, it gives CASSQDRLKVRSEQFF.

This clonotype was seen a few times. This sequence joins TRBV27 and TRBJ2-7, with 8 bases identical to TRBD2. CDR1 and CDR2 from the germline V gene are MNHEY and SMNVEV (reference sequence). Trimming took 5 bases from V and 2 from J; bases not matched to a gene: 8. The CDR3 extends over 15 amino acids. The CDR3 DNA is TGTGCCAGCAGTATACAGGGACTAGGGGCCTACGAGCAGTACTTC. As protein: CASSIQGLGAYEQYF.

J is TRBJ2-5 and V is TRBV5-1; no definite D call. Germline V gene data show CDR1 as SGHRS and CDR2 as YFSETQ. V lost 4 bases to trimming and J lost 4 bases, with 11 bases between them. CDR3 length: 13 amino acids. CDR3 loop: CASSLQPGETQYF. The CDR3 coding sequence is TGCGCCAGCAGCCTACAACCGGGAGAGACCCAGTACTTC.

This sequence joins TRBV20-1 and TRBJ2-1; TRBD2 matches at 11 bases. Per the germline V gene, CDR1 is DFQATT and CDR2 is SNEGSKA (reference sequence). V trimming: 7 bases; J trimming: 3 bases; junction bases outside the gene matches: 11. This CDR3 has 16 residues. The CDR3 DNA reads TGCAGTGGGTTACTTACCGGGACTAGCGGCTACAATGAGCAGTTCTTC. This translates into CSGLLTGTSGYNEQFF.

The sample holds many counts of this clonotype. This chain links TRBV12-3 or TRBV12-4 with TRBJ2-7; D perhaps matches TRBD2 (6 bases). V lost 4 bases and J lost 6, with 19 bases in between. The CDR3 totals 15 residues. The DNA for the CDR3 is TGTGCCAGCAGTTCCTCCTCTAGCCCGGAGGGCGAGCAGTACTTC. This encodes CASSSSSSPEGEQYF.

This clonotype was detected a few times. The chain uses TRBV10-1 and TRBJ2-5; D is undetermined. Germline CDR1 is WNHNN and CDR2 is SYGVQD (reference sequence). This CDR3 is 14 amino acids long. Trimming shortened V by 4 bases and J by 1 base, and 10 bases separated the two germline ends. The CDR3 sequence is CASSVGPLQETQYF. DNA of the CDR3: TGCGCCAGCAGTGTAGGGCCTCTCCAAGAGACCCAGTACTTC.

The chain couples TRBV6-1 to TRBJ1-2, with a weak D call TRBD1 (5 bases). The CDR3 contains 14 residues. The V end was cut by 6 bases, the J end by 4 bases, with 15 bases between. Germline CDR1 reads MNHNS; CDR2 reads SASEGT. Written as DNA, the CDR3 is TGTGCCAGCAGCCGAATGGGGGGTGGCTATGGCTACACCTTC. It yields the protein CASSRMGGGYGYTF.

This clonotype was counted many times. V and J are TRBV6-5 and TRBJ2-7; perhaps TRBD1 as D (7 bases). CDR1 MNHEY and CDR2 SVGAGI come from the germline V gene. The V end was cut by 2 bases, the J end by 7 bases, with 18 bases between. The CDR3 is made up of 15 amino acids. The CDR3 loop reads CASSYGDRLGGEQYF. In DNA, the CDR3 is TGTGCCAGCAGTTACGGGGACAGATTAGGAGGGGAGCAGTACTTC.